These 20 T cell receptor beta chains share one sample of origin, sequenced in a study of regulatory T cells in long-lasting Graves disease. iRepertoire HTBI primers and Arm-PCR of CDR3 regions built TCR beta libraries. TCRdb analysed the multiplex PCR reads with MiXCR anew, one entry per CDR3 protein. The table has around 460,000 distinct CDR3 sequences, approximately 23% seen once. Indicated time point: persistent/refractory GD, antithyroid drugs over 5 years with positive TRAb. Extracted PBMC RNA gave rise to the TCR library. Sequences were derived from peripheral blood mononuclear cells (PBMCs), sampled when the disease was refractory, from a patient treated with antithyroid drugs. The receptors were gathered from a female donor with Graves disease.

The chain's CDR3 is CASSLGQGAYIQYF. In DNA, the CDR3 is TGTGCCAGCAGTTTGGGGCAGGGGGCATACATTCAGTACTTC. The rearrangement uses TRBV28 and TRBJ2-4; 8 bases align to TRBD1. The germline V gene encodes CDR1 MDHEN and CDR2 SYDVKM. With V trimmed by 3 bases and J by 8 bases, 6 bases remained unmatched. This CDR3 has 14 amino acids.

As to this clonotype: Compared with germline, one end of the junction differs, possibly owing to a read error. The V call is TRBV11-2, the J call TRBJ2-1, with TRBD2 identical over 7 bases. This CDR3 region has 14 residues. Looked up from germline, CDR1 is SGHAT and CDR2 is FQNNGV. CDR3 sequence reads: CASSPRREYNEQLF. The CDR3 coding sequence is TGTGCCAGCAGCCCTCGGCGGGAGTACAATGAGCAGCTCTTC. The whole variable domain, remainder taken from reference TRBV11-2 and TRBJ2-1, is EAGVAQSPRYKIIEKRQSVAFWCNPISGHATLYWYQQILGQGPKLLIQFQNNGVVDDSQLPKDRFSAERLKGVDSTLKIQPAKLEDSAVYLCASSPRREYNEQLFGPGTRLTVL.

The gene calls are TRBV6-2 or TRBV6-3 and TRBJ2-3, with 7 bases matching TRBD2. CDR1 and CDR2 (germline): MNHEY, SVGEGT. This CDR3 spans 14 amino acids. Trimming removed 6 bases from V and 6 bases from J; junction bases left unmatched: 9. In DNA form, the CDR3 reads TGTGCCAGCAGACGAGGGACGGGGGGTGATACGCAGTATTTT. This translates into CASRRGTGGDTQYF.

This clonotype occurred many times. The V call is TRBV28, the J call TRBJ1-2; tentative D call: TRBD1 (5 bases). This CDR3 spans 12 amino acids. V lost 7 bases and J lost 5, with 11 bases in between. CDR1 and CDR2 from the germline V gene are MDHEN and SYDVKM. CDR3 coding DNA: TGTGCCAGCACCACCGGGGCGTATGGCTACACCTTC. It is translated as CASTTGAYGYTF.

In this sample, this clonotype turned up many times. The chain is built from TRBV28 and TRBJ1-5; 8 bases fit TRBD1. This CDR3 spans 14 amino acids. V trimming: 6 bases; J trimming: 9 bases; junction bases outside the gene matches: 10. Germline V gene lookup returns CDR1 MDHEN and CDR2 SYDVKM. Here the CDR3 reads CASRSQGARRPQHF. DNA for the CDR3: TGTGCCAGCAGGTCCCAGGGGGCAAGGCGGCCCCAGCATTTT.

The rearrangement uses TRBV12-3 or TRBV12-4 and TRBJ1-4; 9 nucleotides agree with TRBD1. The CDR3 has 15 residues. J gave up 5 bases and V 4 bases, and 5 bases lay outside the gene matches. CDR3 DNA: TGTGCCAGCAGTTCCCCCGGGACAGGGAATGAAAAACTGTTTTTT. Amino acids: CASSSPGTGNEKLFF.

The sample holds many counts of this clonotype. The chain is built from TRBV12-3 or TRBV12-4 and TRBJ1-1, with 8 bases identical to TRBD1. CDR3 length: 14 residues. V was pared by 7 bases and J by 1 base, with 5 bases of the junction left unmatched. CDR3 amino acids: CASNPTGANTEAFF. In DNA, the CDR3 is TGTGCCAGCAACCCGACAGGGGCGAACACTGAAGCTTTCTTT.

A note on this clonotype: A much larger clone is a single base away; this may be a read error. The V gene is TRBV6-1, the J gene TRBJ1-5; maybe TRBD1 (5 bases). Germline CDR1 reads MNHNS; CDR2 reads SASEGT. Trimming cost V 5 bases and J 4 bases, with 18 bases left between them. The CDR3 spans 16 residues. The CDR3 coding sequence is TGTGCCAGCAGTCCGGGGGTCCACTTGGGAAATCAGCCCCAGCATTTT. Protein: CASSPGVHLGNQPQHF.

This clonotype was seen just once. The V and J genes are TRBV6-1 and TRBJ1-1, with TRBD1 matching over 7 bases. Trimming at V came to 6 bases and at J to 2 bases, leaving 15 bases not matched to a gene. Germline V CDR1 and CDR2: MNHNS, SASEGT. The length of the CDR3 is 17 residues. CDR3 in amino acids: CASRSTGRGDRNTEAFF. In DNA form, the CDR3 reads TGTGCCAGCAGATCAACCGGCCGTGGGGACAGAAACACTGAAGCTTTCTTT.

V is TRBV30 and J is TRBJ2-4; D could derive from TRBD1 or TRBD2 (5 bases each). CDR3 length: 13 amino acids. Germline loops: CDR1 GTSNPN, CDR2 SVGIG (reference sequence). Trimming took off 2 bases at V and 10 bases at J, with 15 bases between the two ends. CDR3 protein: CAWSPSGTSIQYF. The CDR3 DNA follows: TGTGCCTGGAGTCCTTCCGGGACCTCTATTCAGTACTTC.

The rearrangement uses TRBV14 and TRBJ2-2; maybe TRBD2 (5 bases). Trimming removed 2 bases from V and 4 bases from J, with 11 bases in between. Germline V lookup: CDR1 SGHDN, CDR2 FVKESK. This CDR3 has 15 residues. In DNA form, the CDR3 reads TGTGCCAGCAGCCAAAGCCGGCTAGCCACCGGGGAGCTGTTTTTT. It encodes CASSQSRLATGELFF.

The genes are TRBV20-1 and TRBJ1-6; D is uncertain. Trimming pared 1 base from V and 8 bases from J, leaving 18 bases between. The CDR3 extends over 16 amino acids. Germline-derived CDR1 and CDR2 are DFQATT and SNEGSKA (reference sequence). The CDR3 region has the DNA TGCAGTGCTAGAGTCAAAGCTCGGGCATGGGATTCACCCCTCCACTTT. This codes for CSARVKARAWDSPLHF.

The rearrangement joins TRBV19 to TRBJ2-5, with a possible D match to TRBD1 (5 bases). Germline V gene lookup returns CDR1 LNHDA and CDR2 SQIVND (reference sequence). The CDR3 is 14 amino acids. V lost 5 bases and J lost 1, with 11 bases in between. CDR3 bases: TGTGCCAGTAGTGGGGCCTCGGTCCAAGAGACCCAGTACTTC. Protein: CASSGASVQETQYF.

This clonotype has at least ten counts. The chain combines TRBV27 with TRBJ1-2; D remains unclear. The ends were cut back, 3 bases at V and 4 bases at J, with 12 bases in the middle. The CDR3 is made up of 14 amino acids. Looked up from germline, CDR1 is MNHEY and CDR2 is SMNVEV (reference sequence). The CDR3 region has the DNA TGTGCCAGCAGTTTGACCGTCACAAGCTATGGCTACACCTTC. It codes for CASSLTVTSYGYTF.

On this clonotype: At one end the junction does not follow the germline gene, possibly because of a read error. J is TRBJ2-5 and V is TRBV10-3; 8 nucleotides agree with TRBD2. CDR1 is ENHRY, CDR2 SYGVKD, per germline. CDR3 length: 14 residues. CDR3 DNA: TGTGCCACCGACCCGAGCGGGAGACAAGAGACCCAGTGCTTC. Translation gives CATDPSGRQETQCF.

This chain joins TRBV28 and TRBJ2-1; TRBD2 agrees at 8 bases. Germline V gene data show CDR1 as MDHEN and CDR2 as SYDVKM. CDR3 length: 15 residues. J was trimmed by 4 bases and V by 4 bases; bases with no gene match: 6. The CDR3 loop reads CASSSAGEGYNEQFF. CDR3 sequence (DNA): TGTGCCAGCAGTTCAGCGGGAGAAGGGTACAATGAGCAGTTCTTC.

The chain has TRBV20-1 and TRBJ1-6; 7 nucleotides match TRBD1. The V segment lost 1 base and the J segment 4 bases; nucleotides outside the gene matches: 7. CDR3 length: 16 amino acids. CDR1 and CDR2 (germline): DFQATT, SNEGSKA (reference sequence). The CDR3 DNA reads TGCAGTGCTAGAGCTCTGCAGGGGGATTATAATTCACCCCTCCACTTT. Its translation is CSARALQGDYNSPLHF.

The rearrangement joins TRBV6-2 or TRBV6-3 to TRBJ2-3; maybe TRBD2 (6 bases). This CDR3 has 14 amino acids. Trimming took off 6 bases at V and 5 bases at J, with 15 bases between the two ends. The germline V gene encodes CDR1 MNHEY and CDR2 SVGEGT. CDR3 region: CASRGRRRGDTQYF. DNA of the CDR3: TGTGCCAGCAGAGGAAGGCGGAGGGGAGATACGCAGTATTTT.

The chain employs TRBV6-1 and TRBJ1-4; a weak D match, TRBD1 (5 bases). Germline assignment: CDR1 MNHNS and CDR2 SASEGT. The CDR3 loop spans 15 amino acids. With 6 bases removed from V and 10 bases from J, the gap between germline ends came to 21 bases. CDR3: CASSRDGGGKGKLFF. The DNA of the CDR3 is TGTGCCAGCAGCCGGGACGGTGGTGGTAAAGGAAAACTGTTTTTT.

This clonotype has at least ten counts. The genes are TRBV5-5 and TRBJ2-5, with no clear D. From germline, CDR1 is SGHKS and CDR2 YYEKEE (reference sequence). Trimming took 1 base from V and 5 from J, leaving 12 bases between them. The CDR3 runs 14 residues. The CDR3 loop is CASSLWDPVETQYF. CDR3 DNA sequence: TGTGCCAGCAGCTTGTGGGATCCGGTGGAGACCCAGTACTTC.